Listed here is a single TCR beta chain. Its target is not known. The sample comes from a study of vaccination effects on CD4 cells after COVID-19. The repertoire was sequenced with immunoSEQ multiplex PCR; TCRdb's copy has only in-frame clones and lacks some. Altogether approximately 87,000 clones are present, around four fifths being singletons, with the ten largest covering roughly 1.7%. With the ViraFEST assay, the study expanded antigen-specific CD4+ T cells using viral peptide pools, then sequenced them. Culturing for ten to eleven days preceded CD4+ T cell isolation. The specimen was CD4+ T cells from PBMCs cultured with HCoV-229E spike peptides, collected before COVID-19 vaccination. The clonotype comes from a human donor who received a COVID-19 vaccine.

The CDR3 nucleotides read TGCGCCAGCAGAGAACAGGGGAACTACAATGAGCAGTTCTTC. It codes for CASREQGNYNEQFF. The chain links TRBV5-1 to TRBJ2-1, with 7 bases fitting TRBD1. The CDR3 covers 14 residues. Germline V lookup: CDR1 SGHRS, CDR2 YFSETQ. Trimming at V came to 5 bases and at J to 3 bases, leaving 5 bases not matched to a gene.